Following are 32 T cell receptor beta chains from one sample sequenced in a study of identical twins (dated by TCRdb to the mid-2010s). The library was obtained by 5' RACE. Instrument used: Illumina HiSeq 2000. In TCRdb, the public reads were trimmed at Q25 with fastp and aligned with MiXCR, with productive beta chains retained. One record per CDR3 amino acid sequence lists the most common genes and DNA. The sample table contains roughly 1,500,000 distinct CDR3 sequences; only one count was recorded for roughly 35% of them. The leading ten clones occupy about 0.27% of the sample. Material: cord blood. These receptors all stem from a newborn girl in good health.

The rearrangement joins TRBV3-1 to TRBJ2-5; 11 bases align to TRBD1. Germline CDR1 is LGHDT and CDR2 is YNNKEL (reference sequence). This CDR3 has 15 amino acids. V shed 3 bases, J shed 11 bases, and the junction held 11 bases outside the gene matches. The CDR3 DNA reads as TGTGCCAGCAGCCACAGGACAGGGGGCCTGAATGAGCAGTACTTC. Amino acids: CASSHRTGGLNEQYF.

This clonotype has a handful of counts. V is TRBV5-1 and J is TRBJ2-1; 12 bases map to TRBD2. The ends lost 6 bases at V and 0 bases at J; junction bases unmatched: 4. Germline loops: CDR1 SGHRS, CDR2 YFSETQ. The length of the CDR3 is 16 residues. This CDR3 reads CASTGLAGSSYNEQFF. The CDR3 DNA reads TGCGCCAGCACCGGACTAGCGGGGTCCTCCTACAATGAGCAGTTCTTC.

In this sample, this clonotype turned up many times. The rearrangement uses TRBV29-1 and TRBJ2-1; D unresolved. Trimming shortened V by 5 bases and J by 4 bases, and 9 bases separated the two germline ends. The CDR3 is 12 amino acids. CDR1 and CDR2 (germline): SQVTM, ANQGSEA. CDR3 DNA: TGCAGCGTTTCCACTGGATACAATGAGCAGTTCTTC. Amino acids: CSVSTGYNEQFF.

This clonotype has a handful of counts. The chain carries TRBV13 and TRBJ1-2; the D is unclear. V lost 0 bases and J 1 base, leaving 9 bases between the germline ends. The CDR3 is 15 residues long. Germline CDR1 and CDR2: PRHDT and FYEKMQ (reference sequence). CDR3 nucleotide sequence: TGTGCCAGCAGCTTAGGTTCCGGGAATAACTATGGCTACACCTTC. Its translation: CASSLGSGNNYGYTF. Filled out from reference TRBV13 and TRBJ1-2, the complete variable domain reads AAGVIQSPRHLIKEKRETATLKCYPIPRHDTVYWYQQGPGQDPQFLISFYEKMQSDKGSIPDRFSAQQFSDYHSELNMSSLELGDSALYFCASSLGSGNNYGYTFGSGTRLTVV.

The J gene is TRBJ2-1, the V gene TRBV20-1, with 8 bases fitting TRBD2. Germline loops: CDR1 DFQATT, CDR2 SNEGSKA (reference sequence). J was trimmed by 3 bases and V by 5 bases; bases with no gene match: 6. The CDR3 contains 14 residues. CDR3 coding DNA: TGCAGTGCTTCCCAGCGGGAGTTCTACAATGAGCAGTTCTTC. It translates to CSASQREFYNEQFF.

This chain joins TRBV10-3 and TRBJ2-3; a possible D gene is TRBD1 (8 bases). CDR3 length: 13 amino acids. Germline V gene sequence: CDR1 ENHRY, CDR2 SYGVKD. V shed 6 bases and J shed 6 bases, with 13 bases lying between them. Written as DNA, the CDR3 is TGTGCCATCAGAGAACAGGGGGGGGATACGCAGTATTTT. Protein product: CAIREQGGDTQYF.

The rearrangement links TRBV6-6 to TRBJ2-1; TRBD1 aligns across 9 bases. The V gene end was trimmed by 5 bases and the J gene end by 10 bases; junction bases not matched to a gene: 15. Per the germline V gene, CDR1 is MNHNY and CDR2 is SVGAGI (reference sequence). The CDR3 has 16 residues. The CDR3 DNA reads TGTGCCAGCAGTACTCCGGGACAGGGTCGAGGAAACGAGCAGTTCTTC. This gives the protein CASSTPGQGRGNEQFF.

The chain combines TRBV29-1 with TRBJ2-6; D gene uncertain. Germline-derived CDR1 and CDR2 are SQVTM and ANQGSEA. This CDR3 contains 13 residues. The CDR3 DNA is TGCGGCGCCCTAGACTCTGGGGCCAACGTCCTGACTTTC. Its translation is CGALDSGANVLTF.

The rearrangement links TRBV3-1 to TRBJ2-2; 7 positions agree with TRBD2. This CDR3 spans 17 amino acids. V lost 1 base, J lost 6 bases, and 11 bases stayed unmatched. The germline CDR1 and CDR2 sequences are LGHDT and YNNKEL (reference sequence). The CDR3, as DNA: TGTGCCAGCAGCCAAGCCGACGTTTTAGCGGGCGCCGGGGAGCTGTTTTTT. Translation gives CASSQADVLAGAGELFF.

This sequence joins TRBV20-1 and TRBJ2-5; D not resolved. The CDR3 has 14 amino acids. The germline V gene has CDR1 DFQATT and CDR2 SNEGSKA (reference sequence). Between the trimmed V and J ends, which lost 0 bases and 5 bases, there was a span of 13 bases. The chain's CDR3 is CSARDRDRRETQYF. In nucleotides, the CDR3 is TGCAGTGCTAGAGATAGAGACCGCAGGGAGACCCAGTACTTC.

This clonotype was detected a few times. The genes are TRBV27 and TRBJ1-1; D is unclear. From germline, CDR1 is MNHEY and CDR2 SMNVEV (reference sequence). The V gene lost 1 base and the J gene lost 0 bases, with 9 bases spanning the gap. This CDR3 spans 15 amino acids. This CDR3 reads CASSLFGRVNTEAFF. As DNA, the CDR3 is TGTGCCAGCAGTTTATTTGGGCGGGTGAACACTGAAGCTTTCTTT.

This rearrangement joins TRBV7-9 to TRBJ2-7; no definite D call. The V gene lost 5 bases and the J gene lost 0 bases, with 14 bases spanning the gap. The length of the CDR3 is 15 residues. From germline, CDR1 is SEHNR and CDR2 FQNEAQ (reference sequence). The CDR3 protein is CASSPELLVSYEQYF. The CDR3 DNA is TGTGCCAGCAGCCCGGAGCTACTGGTCTCCTACGAGCAGTACTTC.

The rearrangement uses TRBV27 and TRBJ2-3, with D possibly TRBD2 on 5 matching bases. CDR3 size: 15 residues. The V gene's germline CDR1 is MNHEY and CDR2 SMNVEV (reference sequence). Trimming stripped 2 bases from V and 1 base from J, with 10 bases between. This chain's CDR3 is CASSLRDGGTDTQYF. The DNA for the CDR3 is TGTGCCAGCAGTTTACGGGATGGGGGCACAGATACGCAGTATTTT.

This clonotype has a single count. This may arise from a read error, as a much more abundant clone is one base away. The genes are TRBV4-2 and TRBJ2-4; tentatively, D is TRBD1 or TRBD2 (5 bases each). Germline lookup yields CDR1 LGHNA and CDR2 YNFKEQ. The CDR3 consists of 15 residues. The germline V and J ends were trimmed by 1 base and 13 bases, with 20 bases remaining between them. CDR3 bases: TGTGCCAGCAGCCAAGTGCAGGGAGAAGGCTACGGGCAGTACTTC. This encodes CASSQVQGEGYGQYF.

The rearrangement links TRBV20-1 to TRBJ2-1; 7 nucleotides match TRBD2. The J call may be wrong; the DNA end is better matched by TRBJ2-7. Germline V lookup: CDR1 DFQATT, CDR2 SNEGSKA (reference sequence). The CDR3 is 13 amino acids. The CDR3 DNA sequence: TGCAGTGCTAGACCAGCTAGCGGAGGCGAGCAGTACTTC. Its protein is CSARPASGGEQYF.

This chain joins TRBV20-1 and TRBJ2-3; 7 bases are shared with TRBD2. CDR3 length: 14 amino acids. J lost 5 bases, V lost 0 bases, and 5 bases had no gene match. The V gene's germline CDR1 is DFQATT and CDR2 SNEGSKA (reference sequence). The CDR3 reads CSARDAGAGDTQYF. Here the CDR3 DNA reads TGCAGTGCTAGAGATGCGGGAGCGGGAGATACGCAGTATTTT.

The CDR3 is CSAPRAGITDTQYF. Written as DNA, the CDR3 is TGCAGCGCACCACGAGCGGGCATCACAGATACGCAGTATTTT. The V gene is TRBV20-1, the J gene TRBJ2-3, with a tentative D call TRBD2 (6 bases). This CDR3 contains 14 residues. Germline assignment: CDR1 DFQATT and CDR2 SNEGSKA (reference sequence).

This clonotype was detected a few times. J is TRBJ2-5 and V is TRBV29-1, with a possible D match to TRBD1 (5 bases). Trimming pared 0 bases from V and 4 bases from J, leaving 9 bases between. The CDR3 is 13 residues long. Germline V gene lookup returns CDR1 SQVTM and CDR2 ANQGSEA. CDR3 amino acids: CSVEEGPGETQYF. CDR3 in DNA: TGCAGCGTTGAAGAGGGGCCGGGAGAGACCCAGTACTTC.

As DNA, the CDR3 is TGTGCCAGCAGCGTAGTTGAGTGTAGTGGCTACACCTTC. Amino acid sequence: CASSVVECSGYTF. This sequence joins TRBV9 and TRBJ1-2, with D unresolved. Trimming pared 0 bases from V and 7 bases from J, leaving 10 bases between. There are 13 residues in the CDR3. Germline V gene sequence: CDR1 SGDLS, CDR2 YYNGEE.

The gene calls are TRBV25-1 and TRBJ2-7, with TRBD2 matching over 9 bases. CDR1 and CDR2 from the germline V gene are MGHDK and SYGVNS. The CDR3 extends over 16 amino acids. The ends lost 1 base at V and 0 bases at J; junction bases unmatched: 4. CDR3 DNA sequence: TGTGCCAGCAGTGAATCGGGCGGGAGGGCCTCCTACGAGCAGTACTTC. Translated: CASSESGGRASYEQYF.

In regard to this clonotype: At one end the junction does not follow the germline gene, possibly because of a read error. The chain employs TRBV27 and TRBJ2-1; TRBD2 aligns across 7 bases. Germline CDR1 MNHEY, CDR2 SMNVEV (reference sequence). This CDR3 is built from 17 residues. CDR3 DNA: TGTGCCGGCAGTTTACCCCGGGCTAGCGGCTCCTACAATGAGCAGTTCTTC. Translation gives CAGSLPRASGSYNEQFF.

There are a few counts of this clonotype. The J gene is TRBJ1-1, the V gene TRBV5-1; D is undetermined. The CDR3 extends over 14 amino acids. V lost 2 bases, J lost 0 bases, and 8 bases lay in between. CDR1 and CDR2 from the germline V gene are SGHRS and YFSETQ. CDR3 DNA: TGCGCCAGCAGCTTTGACGGCATGAACACTGAAGCTTTCTTT. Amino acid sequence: CASSFDGMNTEAFF.

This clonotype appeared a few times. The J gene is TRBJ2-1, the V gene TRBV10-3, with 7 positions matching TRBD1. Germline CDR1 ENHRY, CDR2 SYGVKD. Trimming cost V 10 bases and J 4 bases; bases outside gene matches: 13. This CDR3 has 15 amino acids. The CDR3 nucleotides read TGTGCCACAGGGGGTTTAGGACCTCGGTACAATGAGCAGTTCTTC. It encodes CATGGLGPRYNEQFF.

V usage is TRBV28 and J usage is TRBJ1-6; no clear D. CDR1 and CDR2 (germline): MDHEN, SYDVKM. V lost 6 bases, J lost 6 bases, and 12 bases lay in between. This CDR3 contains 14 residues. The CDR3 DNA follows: TGTGCCAGCAGCACACGTGCCTTTAATTCACCCCTCCACTTT. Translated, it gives CASSTRAFNSPLHF.

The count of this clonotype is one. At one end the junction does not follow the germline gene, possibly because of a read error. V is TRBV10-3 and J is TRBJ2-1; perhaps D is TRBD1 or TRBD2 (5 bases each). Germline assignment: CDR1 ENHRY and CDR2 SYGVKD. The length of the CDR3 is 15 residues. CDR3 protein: CAIRGDGIWNNGQFF. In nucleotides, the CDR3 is TGTGCCATCAGGGGGGACGGGATTTGGAACAATGGGCAGTTCTTC.

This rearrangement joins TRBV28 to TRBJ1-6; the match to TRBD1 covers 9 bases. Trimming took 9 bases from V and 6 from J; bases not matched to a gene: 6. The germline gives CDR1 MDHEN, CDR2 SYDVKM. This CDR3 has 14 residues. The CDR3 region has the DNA TGTGCCAGTTACCGGGACAGGGTTAATTCACCCCTCCACTTT. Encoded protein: CASYRDRVNSPLHF.

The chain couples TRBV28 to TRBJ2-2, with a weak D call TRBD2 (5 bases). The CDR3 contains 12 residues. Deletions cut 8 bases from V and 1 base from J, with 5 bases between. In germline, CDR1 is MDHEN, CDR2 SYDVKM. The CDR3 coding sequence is TGTGCCAGCGAGGGGAACACCGGGGAGCTGTTTTTT. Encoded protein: CASEGNTGELFF.

CDR3: CASSVRDYATDTQYF. The CDR3 DNA reads TGTGCCAGCAGCGTCCGGGACTACGCCACAGATACGCAGTATTTT. The gene calls are TRBV9 and TRBJ2-3; 7 bases line up with TRBD2. Germline loops: CDR1 SGDLS, CDR2 YYNGEE. The J segment lost 2 bases and the V segment lost 2 bases, leaving 5 bases of the junction unmatched. CDR3 size: 15 residues.

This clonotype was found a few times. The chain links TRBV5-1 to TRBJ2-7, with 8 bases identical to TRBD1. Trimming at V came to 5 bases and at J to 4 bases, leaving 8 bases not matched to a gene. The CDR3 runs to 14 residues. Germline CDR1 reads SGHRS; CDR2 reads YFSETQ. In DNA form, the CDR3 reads TGCGCCAGCAGGCCAGGGGGCGCGGGATACGAGCAGTACTTC. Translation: CASRPGGAGYEQYF.

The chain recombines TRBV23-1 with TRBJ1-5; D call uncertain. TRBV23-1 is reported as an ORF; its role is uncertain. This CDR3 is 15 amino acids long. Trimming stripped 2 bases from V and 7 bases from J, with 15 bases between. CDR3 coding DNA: TGCGCCAGCAGTCAAGGGAAAAAAAAAAGCCAGCCCCAGCATTTT. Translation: CASSQGKKKSQPQHF.

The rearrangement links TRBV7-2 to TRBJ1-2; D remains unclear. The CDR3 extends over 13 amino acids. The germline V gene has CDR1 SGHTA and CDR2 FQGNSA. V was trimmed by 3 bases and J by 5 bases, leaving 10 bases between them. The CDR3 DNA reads TGTGCCAGCAGCTTTCAACTCGCTTATGGCTACACCTTC. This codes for CASSFQLAYGYTF.

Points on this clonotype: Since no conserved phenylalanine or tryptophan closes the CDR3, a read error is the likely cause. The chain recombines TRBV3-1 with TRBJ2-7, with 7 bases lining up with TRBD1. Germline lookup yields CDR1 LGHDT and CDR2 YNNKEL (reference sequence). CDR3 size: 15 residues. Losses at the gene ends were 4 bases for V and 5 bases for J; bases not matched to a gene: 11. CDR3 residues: CASSLRPQGSNEQYL. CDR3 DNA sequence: TGTGCCAGCAGCCTTCGACCACAGGGGTCTAACGAGCAGTACTTA.